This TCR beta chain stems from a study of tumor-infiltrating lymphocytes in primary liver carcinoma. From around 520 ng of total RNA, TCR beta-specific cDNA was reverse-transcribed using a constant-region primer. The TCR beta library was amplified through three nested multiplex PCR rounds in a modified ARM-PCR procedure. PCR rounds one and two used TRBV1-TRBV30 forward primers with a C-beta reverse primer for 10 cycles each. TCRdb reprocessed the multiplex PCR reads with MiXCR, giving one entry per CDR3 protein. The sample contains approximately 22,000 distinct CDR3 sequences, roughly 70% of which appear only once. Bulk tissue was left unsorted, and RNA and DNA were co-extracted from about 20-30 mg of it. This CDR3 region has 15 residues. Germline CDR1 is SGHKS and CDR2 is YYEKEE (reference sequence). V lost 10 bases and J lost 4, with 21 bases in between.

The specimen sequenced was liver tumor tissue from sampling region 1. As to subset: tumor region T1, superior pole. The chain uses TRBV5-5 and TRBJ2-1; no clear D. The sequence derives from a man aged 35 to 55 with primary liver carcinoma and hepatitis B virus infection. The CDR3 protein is CAGNLIPGRYNEQFF. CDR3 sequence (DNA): TGTGCCGGCAACTTGATTCCCGGACGGTACAATGAGCAGTTCTTC.